This T cell receptor (beta chain) was sequenced in a study of T cell repertoires in cytomegalovirus infection. Study context: CMV infection together with matching HLA type was indicated by public TCR beta signatures. Study-wide results and limits: Individuals carrying CMV plus the relevant HLA were identified by cumulative frequency of public TCR beta families. Clonotypes of TCR beta that were HLA-C-restricted and CMV-specific dominated the ex vivo response.

This clonotype was seen ten or more times. The antigen is not known. This CDR3 is built from 14 residues. V dropped 0 bases and J dropped 8 bases, with 10 bases sitting between them. Germline-derived CDR1 and CDR2 are LGHNA and YSLEER. TCRdb redid the calling of the reads with MiXCR, one entry per CDR3 protein. The table lists approximately 100,000 distinct CDR3 sequences, 20% to 25% of them singletons. Specimen: CD8+ T cells from PBMCs. The receptor's source is a human donor in good health (CMV status not recorded). Some clones in this sample may be carry-over from other donors' samples. The chain uses TRBV4-3 and TRBJ2-2; D is perhaps TRBD2 (5 bases). CDR3 DNA: TGCGCCAGCAGCCAAGATCTCGGGGAGGGGGAGCTGTTTTTT. It yields the protein CASSQDLGEGELFF.